The 4 T cell receptor beta chains below all came from one sample that was sequenced in a study of T cells in Graves' hyperthyroidism and ophthalmopathy. The CDR3 regions of TCR beta were amplified from RNA transcripts. Using the HTBI primer set, a first-round RT-PCR was run on the TCR CDR3. MiXCR, applied by TCRdb to the multiplex PCR reads, yields one record per CDR3 protein. The table records about 610,000 distinct CDR3 sequences, roughly 14% of them present only once. What was sequenced was blood. These receptor sequences come from a woman aged 40 to 49 with Graves' ophthalmopathy.

This clonotype occurred many times. V is TRBV7-2 and J is TRBJ2-2; D unresolved. V dropped 5 bases and J dropped 3 bases, with 7 bases sitting between them. CDR1 and CDR2 (germline): SGHTA, FQGNSA. The CDR3 is made up of 13 amino acids. For the CDR3, the DNA is TGTGCCAGCAGCCTCCGGTACACCGGGGAGCTGTTTTTT. Translating gives CASSLRYTGELFF.

This clonotype was counted many times. The chain uses TRBV24-1 and TRBJ2-7; possibly TRBD1 for D (5 bases). Germline V gene lookup returns CDR1 KGHDR and CDR2 SFDVKD. This CDR3 has 10 amino acids. CDR3 in amino acids: CAPRAYEQYF. The CDR3 DNA follows: TGTGCTCCCAGGGCCTACGAGCAGTACTTC.

The chain combines TRBV4-2 with TRBJ2-2; no firm D call. Per the germline V gene, CDR1 is LGHNA and CDR2 is YNFKEQ. The CDR3 sequence is 15 residues long. Trimming took off 1 base at V and 1 base at J, with 7 bases between the two ends. CDR3 loop: CASSQAAMNTGELFF. The CDR3 coding sequence is TGTGCCAGCAGCCAAGCGGCTATGAACACCGGGGAGCTGTTTTTT.

There are many counts of this clonotype. The V and J genes are TRBV7-3 and TRBJ2-2, with 7 bases lining up with TRBD2. The V gene end was trimmed by 1 base and the J gene end by 2 bases; junction bases not matched to a gene: 10. Per the germline V gene, CDR1 is SGHTA and CDR2 is FQGTGA. The CDR3 has 18 amino acids. The CDR3 loop reads CASSLISIGLGNTGELFF. In DNA, the CDR3 is TGTGCCAGCAGCTTAATATCGATCGGACTAGGAAACACCGGGGAGCTGTTTTTT.